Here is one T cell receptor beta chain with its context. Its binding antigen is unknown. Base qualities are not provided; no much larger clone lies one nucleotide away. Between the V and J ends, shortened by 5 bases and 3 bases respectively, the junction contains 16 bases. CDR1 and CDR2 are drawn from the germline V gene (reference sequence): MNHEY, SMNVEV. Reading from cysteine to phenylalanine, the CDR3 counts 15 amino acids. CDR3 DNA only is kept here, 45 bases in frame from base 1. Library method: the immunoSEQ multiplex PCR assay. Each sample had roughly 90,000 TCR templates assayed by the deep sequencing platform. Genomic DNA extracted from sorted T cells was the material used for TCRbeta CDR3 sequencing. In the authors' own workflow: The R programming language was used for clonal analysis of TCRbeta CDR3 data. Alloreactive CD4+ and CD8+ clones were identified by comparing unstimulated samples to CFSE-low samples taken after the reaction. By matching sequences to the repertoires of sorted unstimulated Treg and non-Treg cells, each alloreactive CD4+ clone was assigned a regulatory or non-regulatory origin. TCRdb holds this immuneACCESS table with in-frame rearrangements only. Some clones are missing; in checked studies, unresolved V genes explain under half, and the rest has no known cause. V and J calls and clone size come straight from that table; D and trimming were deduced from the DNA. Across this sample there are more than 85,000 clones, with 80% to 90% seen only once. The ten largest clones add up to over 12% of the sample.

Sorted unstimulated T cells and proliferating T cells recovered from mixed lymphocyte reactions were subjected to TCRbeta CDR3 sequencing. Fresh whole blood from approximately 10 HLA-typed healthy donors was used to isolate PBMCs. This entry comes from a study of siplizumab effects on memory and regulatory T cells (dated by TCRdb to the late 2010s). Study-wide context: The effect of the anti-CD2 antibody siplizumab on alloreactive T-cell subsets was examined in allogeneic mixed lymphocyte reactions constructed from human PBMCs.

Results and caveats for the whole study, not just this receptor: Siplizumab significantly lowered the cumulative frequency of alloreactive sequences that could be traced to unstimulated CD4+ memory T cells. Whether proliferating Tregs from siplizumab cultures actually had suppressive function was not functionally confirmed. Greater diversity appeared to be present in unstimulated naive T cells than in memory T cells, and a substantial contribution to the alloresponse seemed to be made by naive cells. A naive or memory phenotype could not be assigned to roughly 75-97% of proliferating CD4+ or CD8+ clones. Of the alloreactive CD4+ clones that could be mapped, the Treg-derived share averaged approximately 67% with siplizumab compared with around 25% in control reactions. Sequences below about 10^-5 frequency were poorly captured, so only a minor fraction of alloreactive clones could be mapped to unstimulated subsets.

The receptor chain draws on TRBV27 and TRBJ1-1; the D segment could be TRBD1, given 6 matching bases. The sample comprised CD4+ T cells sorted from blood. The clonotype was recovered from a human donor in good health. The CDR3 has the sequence CASSTYRAQYTEAFF. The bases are TGTGCCAGCAGTACGTACAGGGCCCAGTACACTGAAGCTTTCTTT.